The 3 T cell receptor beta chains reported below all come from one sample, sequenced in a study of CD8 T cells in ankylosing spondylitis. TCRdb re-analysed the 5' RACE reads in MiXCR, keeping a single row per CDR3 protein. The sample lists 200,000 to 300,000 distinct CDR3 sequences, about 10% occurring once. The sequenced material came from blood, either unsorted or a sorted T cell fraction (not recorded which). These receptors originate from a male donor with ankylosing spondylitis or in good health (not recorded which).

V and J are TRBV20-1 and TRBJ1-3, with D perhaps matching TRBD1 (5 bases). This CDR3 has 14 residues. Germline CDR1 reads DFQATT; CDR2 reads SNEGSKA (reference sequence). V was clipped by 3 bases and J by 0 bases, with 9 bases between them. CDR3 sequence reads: CSARGGVSGNTIYF. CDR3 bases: TGCAGTGCTAGGGGGGGGGTCTCTGGAAACACCATATATTTT.

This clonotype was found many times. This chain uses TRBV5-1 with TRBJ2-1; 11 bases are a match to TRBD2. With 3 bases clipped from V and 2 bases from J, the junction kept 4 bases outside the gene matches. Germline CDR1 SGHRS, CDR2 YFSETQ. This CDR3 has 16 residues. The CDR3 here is CASSYLLAGAYNEQFF. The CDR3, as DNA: TGCGCCAGCAGCTACCTACTAGCGGGAGCCTACAATGAGCAGTTCTTC.

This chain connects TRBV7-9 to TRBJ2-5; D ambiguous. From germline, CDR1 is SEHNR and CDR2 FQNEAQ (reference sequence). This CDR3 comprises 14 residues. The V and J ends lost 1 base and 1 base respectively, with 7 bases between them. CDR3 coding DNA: TGTGCCAGCAGCTTAGGTGACTTCCAAGAGACCCAGTACTTC. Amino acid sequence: CASSLGDFQETQYF.